Listed here are 7 T cell receptor beta chains from one sample, sequenced in a study of OX40 agonist ivuxolimab in advanced cancers. Assay: immunoSEQ multiplex PCR; the TCRdb copy retains only in-frame clones and omits some. Among fewer than 35,000 clones listed, roughly 87% were seen once. This specimen consisted of CD4+ or CD8+ T cells sorted from blood, obtained in a trial of the OX40 agonist ivuxolimab. Receptor source: an adult with an advanced solid tumor such as melanoma, head and neck, liver or kidney cancer.

V usage is TRBV28 and J usage is TRBJ2-7; the D gene is possibly TRBD2 (5 bases). The CDR3 extends over 14 amino acids. Germline values: CDR1 MDHEN, CDR2 SYDVKM. The ends were cut back, 6 bases at V and 3 bases at J, with 15 bases in the middle. In DNA form, the CDR3 reads TGTGCCAGCAGCTCCTCCGGGATGTACTACGAGCAGTACTTC. Protein sequence: CASSSSGMYYEQYF.

This chain connects TRBV7-9 to TRBJ1-2; D is undetermined. The CDR3 has 14 residues. Per the germline V gene, CDR1 is SEHNR and CDR2 is FQNEAQ (reference sequence). The ends were cut back, 5 bases at V and 3 bases at J, with 13 bases in the middle. CDR3 coding DNA: TGTGCCAGCAGCCCCATACGATTTGACTATGGCTACACCTTC. Translating gives CASSPIRFDYGYTF. The full variable domain, rest sourced from reference TRBV7-9 and TRBJ1-2, is DTGVSQNPRHKITKRGQNVTFRCDPISEHNRLYWYRQTLGQGPEFLTYFQNEAQLEKSRLLSDRFSAERPKGSFSTLEIQRTEQGDSAMYLCASSPIRFDYGYTFGSGTRLTVV.

The CDR3, as DNA: TGTGCCAGCAGCCCCCGACTAGCGGGAGACGATGAGCAGTTCTTC. Protein sequence: CASSPRLAGDDEQFF. V gene TRBV11-2 combines with J gene TRBJ2-1; the match to TRBD2 covers 12 bases. After removal of 5 bases from V and 8 bases from J, the junction contained 7 bases not matched to a gene. CDR1 and CDR2 from the germline V gene are SGHAT and FQNNGV. The CDR3 has 15 residues.

This clone was recorded once. The gene calls are TRBV11-3 and TRBJ2-2, with a weak D call TRBD2 (6 bases). CDR1 is SGHNT and CDR2 is YENEEA in the germline V gene. Trimming took off 7 bases at V and 2 bases at J, with 17 bases between the two ends. The CDR3 is made up of 16 amino acids. CDR3 in DNA: TGTGCCAGCATGCAAACATCGGGACTCAACACCGGGGAGCTGTTTTTT. Translating gives CASMQTSGLNTGELFF.

The chain couples TRBV13 to TRBJ2-7, with D possibly matching TRBD1 (6 bases). Per germline, CDR1 PRHDT and CDR2 FYEKMQ (reference sequence). The CDR3 extends over 14 amino acids. Deletions cut 1 base from V and 4 bases from J, with 11 bases between. In DNA, the CDR3 is TGTGCCAGCAGCTTAGAGGGGGAAAGGTACGAGCAGTACTTC. Its protein is CASSLEGERYEQYF. Using reference TRBV13 and TRBJ2-7 for the parts outside the CDR3, the full variable domain is AAGVIQSPRHLIKEKRETATLKCYPIPRHDTVYWYQQGPGQDPQFLISFYEKMQSDKGSIPDRFSAQQFSDYHSELNMSSLELGDSALYFCASSLEGERYEQYFGPGTRLTVT.

The V and J genes are TRBV7-9 and TRBJ2-1, with TRBD2 matching over 9 bases. This CDR3 contains 14 residues. J lost 5 bases, V lost 5 bases, and 4 bases had no gene match. Looked up from germline, CDR1 is SEHNR and CDR2 is FQNEAQ (reference sequence). As DNA, the CDR3 is TGTGCCAGCAGCAAAACTAGCGGGCACAATGAGCAGTTCTTC. Translation: CASSKTSGHNEQFF. The full variable domain, in which reference TRBV7-9 and TRBJ2-1 provide the parts outside the CDR3, is DTGVSQNPRHKITKRGQNVTFRCDPISEHNRLYWYRQTLGQGPEFLTYFQNEAQLEKSRLLSDRFSAERPKGSFSTLEIQRTEQGDSAMYLCASSKTSGHNEQFFGPGTRLTVL.

This clone was counted a single time. The genes are TRBV5-6 and TRBJ1-1; no firm D call. CDR1 and CDR2 (germline): SGHDT, YYEEEE. CDR3 length: 14 amino acids. V shed 0 bases and J shed 0 bases, with 6 bases lying between them. The CDR3 here is CASSLGRLNTEAFF. The CDR3 coding sequence is TGTGCCAGCAGCTTGGGGAGGCTGAACACTGAAGCTTTCTTT.